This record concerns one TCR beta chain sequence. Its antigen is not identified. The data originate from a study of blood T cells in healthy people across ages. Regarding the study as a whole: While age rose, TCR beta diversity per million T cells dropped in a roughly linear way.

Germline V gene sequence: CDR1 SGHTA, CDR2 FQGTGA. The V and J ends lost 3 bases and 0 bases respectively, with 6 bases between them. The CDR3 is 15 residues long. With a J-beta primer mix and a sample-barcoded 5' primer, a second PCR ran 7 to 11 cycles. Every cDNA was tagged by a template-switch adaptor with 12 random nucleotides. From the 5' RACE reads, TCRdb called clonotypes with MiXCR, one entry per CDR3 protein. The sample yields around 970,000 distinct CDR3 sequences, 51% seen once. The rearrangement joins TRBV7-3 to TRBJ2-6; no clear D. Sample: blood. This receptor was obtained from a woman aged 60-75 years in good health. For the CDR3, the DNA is TGTGCCAGCAGCTTTTTCGTCTCTGGGGCCAACGTCCTGACTTTC. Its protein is CASSFFVSGANVLTF.